The next 5 T cell receptor beta chains were all read from a single sample in a study of shared clonotypes between healthy human individuals (dated by TCRdb to between 2020 and 2021). The receptor library was made with the immunoSEQ multiplex PCR assay. This immuneACCESS table, as held by TCRdb, lists in-frame sequences with V and J called but not all clones. Of the missing ones, under half trace to an unresolved V gene in checked studies; the others have no known cause. The sample table shows a few hundred thousand clones, and 97% are seen once. The ten biggest clones cover 0.057% of the sample. Sequencing was carried out using naive CD4+ T cells sorted from blood. Per the publication, the cell subset or site label means: CD45RA+ positively selected. Receptors originate from a woman aged 30 to 39 in good health.

The chain carries TRBV6-6 and TRBJ1-5, with TRBD1 as a possible D gene (6 bases). The CDR3 is 15 residues long. CDR1 and CDR2 from the germline V gene are MNHNY and SVGAGI (reference sequence). V lost 2 bases, J lost 3 bases, and 11 bases lay in between. This chain's CDR3 is CASSYKRGVNQPQHF. The CDR3 DNA sequence: TGTGCCAGCAGTTACAAAAGGGGGGTCAATCAGCCCCAGCATTTT.

This clone was found once. J is TRBJ2-1 and V is TRBV5-6; D gene uncertain. From germline, CDR1 is SGHDT and CDR2 YYEEEE. V was pared by 5 bases and J by 1 base, with 10 bases between. The CDR3 covers 14 residues. CDR3 residues: CASRYKWSYNEQFF. In nucleotides, the CDR3 is TGTGCCAGCAGGTACAAATGGTCCTACAATGAGCAGTTCTTC.

The chain couples TRBV12-5 to TRBJ2-1, with TRBD1 matching over 9 bases. The CDR3 spans 15 residues. V shed 7 bases and J 6 bases; nucleotides not matched to a gene: 10. CDR1 is LGHNT and CDR2 is FRNRAP in the germline V gene. The chain's CDR3 is CASESGTGFINEQFF. CDR3 nucleotides: TGTGCTAGTGAAAGTGGGACAGGGTTTATCAATGAGCAGTTCTTC.

The V and J genes are TRBV11-1 and TRBJ2-7; D is ambiguous. Germline V lookup: CDR1 SGHAT, CDR2 FQDESV (reference sequence). The CDR3 contains 15 residues. V lost 0 bases to trimming and J lost 3 bases, with 12 bases between them. Here the CDR3 DNA reads TGTGCCAGCAGCTTAGCGCCTGTACAGAGCTACGAGCAGTACTTC. Translation gives CASSLAPVQSYEQYF.

The V call is TRBV2, the J call TRBJ2-7; D possibly corresponds to TRBD2 (5 bases). The length of the CDR3 is 16 residues. The V and J ends lost 1 base and 4 bases respectively, with 17 bases between them. From germline, CDR1 is SNHLY and CDR2 FYNNEI. CDR3 DNA sequence: TGTGCCAGCAGTGAAGGTTTTGGGAGATCATCGTACGAGCAGTACTTC. This sequence encodes CASSEGFGRSSYEQYF.